The 8 T cell receptor beta chains listed next were all sequenced from one sample in a study of regulatory T cells in long-lasting Graves disease. Time point described: newly diagnosed GD, antithyroid drugs for less than 3 months. From PBMCs, RNA was extracted and then used to make the TCR library. Libraries of TCR beta came from iRepertoire HTBI primers plus Arm-PCR of CDR3 regions. TCRdb fed the multiplex PCR reads into MiXCR, producing one record per CDR3 protein. The data show approximately 490,000 distinct CDR3 sequences, around 15% seen once. The same specimen was also included in a second study, on T cells in Graves' hyperthyroidism and ophthalmopathy.

The source material was peripheral blood mononuclear cells (PBMCs), sampled at new diagnosis, from a patient treated with antithyroid drugs. The receptors were sampled from a man aged 40-50 years with Graves disease.

This clonotype was recorded a few times. V is TRBV28 and J is TRBJ1-5; TRBD1 matches 10 bases. CDR3 length equals 14 residues. The junction had 3 bases not matched to a gene; V was cut back by 6 bases and J by 4 bases. The germline V gene has CDR1 MDHEN and CDR2 SYDVKM. CDR3 protein: CASRGTGENQPQHF. CDR3 sequence (DNA): TGTGCCAGCAGGGGGACAGGGGAAAATCAGCCCCAGCATTTT.

This clonotype was observed a handful of times. This chain connects TRBV24-1 to TRBJ2-1, with D unresolved. V gave up 3 bases and J gave up 4 bases, with 6 bases separating them. Germline CDR1 reads KGHDR; CDR2 reads SFDVKD. The CDR3 extends over 13 amino acids. The CDR3 region is CATSDPRYNEQFF. The CDR3 DNA follows: TGTGCCACCAGTGATCCCCGGTACAATGAGCAGTTCTTC.

This clonotype was counted between two and nine times. The CDR3 loop is CASSQKGSSYNEQFF. The CDR3 coding sequence is TGTGCCAGCTCCCAAAAGGGGTCCTCCTACAATGAGCAGTTCTTC. This chain joins TRBV18 and TRBJ2-1, with D possibly TRBD1 on 5 matching bases. The CDR3 has 15 residues. Trimming took 6 bases from V and 0 from J, leaving 12 bases between them. CDR1 is KGHSH, CDR2 LQKENI, per germline.

Of note for this clonotype: A much bigger clone sits one base away, suggesting this may be a read error. This chain connects TRBV10-3 to TRBJ1-5; possible D gene TRBD1, 5 bases. Germline-derived CDR1 and CDR2 are ENHRY and SYGVKD. CDR3 length: 16 amino acids. V was clipped by 5 bases and J by 7 bases, with 21 bases between them. The CDR3 sequence is CAISRGREGLGQPQHF. CDR3 DNA sequence: TGTGCCATCAGTCGAGGCAGGGAAGGTTTGGGACAGCCCCAGCATTTT.

This clonotype has only a few counts. This chain connects TRBV10-3 to TRBJ2-5; D is ambiguous. V was clipped by 6 bases and J by 5 bases, with 10 bases between them. From germline, CDR1 is ENHRY and CDR2 SYGVKD. The CDR3 is 12 amino acids. In DNA form, the CDR3 reads TGTGCCATCAGAAACCTAGGGGAGACCCAGTACTTC. Protein product: CAIRNLGETQYF.

V gene TRBV6-5 combines with J gene TRBJ1-5; no reliable D call. V lost 3 bases to trimming and J lost 6 bases, with 3 bases between them. The CDR3 length is 11 residues. Germline CDR1 MNHEY, CDR2 SVGAGI. The CDR3 spells CASSYVQPQHF. CDR3 bases: TGTGCCAGCAGTTATGTTCAGCCCCAGCATTTT.

This clonotype was seen repeatedly, ten times or more. The chain uses TRBV11-2 and TRBJ2-3, with 7 bases matching TRBD1. The J segment lost 0 bases and the V segment lost 4 bases, leaving 7 bases of the junction unmatched. Germline lookup yields CDR1 SGHAT and CDR2 FQNNGV. The CDR3 has 16 amino acids. CDR3 sequence (DNA): TGTGCCAGCAGCTCGACAGGGCAAGAGAGCACAGATACGCAGTATTTT. It yields the protein CASSSTGQESTDTQYF.

In this sample, this clonotype turned up many times. This sequence joins TRBV28 and TRBJ1-5; 8 bases are shared with TRBD1. V was pared by 6 bases and J by 2 bases, with 9 bases of the junction left unmatched. The germline gives CDR1 MDHEN, CDR2 SYDVKM. CDR3 length: 16 residues. In nucleotides, the CDR3 is TGTGCCAGCAGGCACGCCCAGGGGGCTGGCAATCAGCCCCAGCATTTT. Translated: CASRHAQGAGNQPQHF. Full variable domain (rest looked up from reference TRBV28 and TRBJ1-5): DVKVTQSSRYLVKRTGEKVFLECVQDMDHENMFWYRQDPGLGLRLIYFSYDVKMKEKGDIPEGYSVSREKKERFSLILESASTNQTSMYLCASRHAQGAGNQPQHFGDGTRLSIL.